The rows below give T cell receptor beta chains drawn from one sample of a study of blood T cell repertoires in COVID-19. The protocol was immunoSEQ multiplex PCR, while the TCRdb copy is restricted to in-frame clones and leaves out a portion. The data contain 150,000 to 200,000 clones, around 84% of them singletons. Sequences were obtained from peripheral blood. The receptors stem from a man aged 50 or older with active or convalescent COVID-19. CDR3s include the opening cysteine and the closing phenylalanine or tryptophan. D genes are given only for firm matches. A clone size is listed for some rows: how often the clone was seen (once, few, many), or a class if it is expanded.

j_call v_call d_call clone_size cdr3_aa cdr3_nt
TRBJ2-1 TRBV7-2 TRBD2 - CASTGGSPVNEQFF TGTGCCAGCACTGGCGGGAGCCCGGTCAATGAGCAGTTCTTC
TRBJ1-4 TRBV10-2 TRBD1 - CASSEGTANEKLFF TGCGCCAGCAGTGAGGGGACAGCTAATGAAAAACTGTTTTTT
TRBJ1-4 TRBV21-1 - few CASSKGQSNEKLFF TGTGCCAGCAGCAAAGGCCAGTCGAATGAAAAACTGTTTTTT
TRBJ2-2 TRBV14 - - CASSYYTGELFF TGTGCCAGCAGCTACTACACCGGGGAGCTGTTTTTT
TRBJ2-3 TRBV5-1 - - CASSSGTSTDTQYF TGCGCCAGCAGCTCCGGGACTAGCACAGATACGCAGTATTTT
TRBJ1-1 TRBV2 - - CASSEAEGVLTEAFF TGTGCCAGCAGTGAAGCCGAGGGGGTGCTCACTGAAGCTTTCTTT
TRBJ1-2 TRBV5-5 TRBD1 - CASSLGTGGDGYTF TGTGCCAGCAGCTTGGGGACAGGGGGCGATGGCTACACCTTC
TRBJ2-1 TRBV6-5 TRBD1 - CATSPGQLYNEQFF TGTGCCACCTCACCGGGACAGCTTTACAATGAGCAGTTCTTC
TRBJ2-5 TRBV12-3/TRBV12-4 - - CASSYGLQETQYF TGTGCCAGCAGTTACGGGTTACAAGAGACCCAGTACTTC
TRBJ1-1 TRBV10-3 - - CAISESGGTEAFF TGTGCCATCAGTGAGTCGGGGGGCACTGAAGCTTTCTTT
TRBJ2-3 TRBV9 - - CASTSRFTDTQYF TGTGCCAGCACGTCGCGGTTCACAGATACGCAGTATTTT
TRBJ1-5 TRBV6-2/TRBV6-3 TRBD1 - CASSYSGTGGYQPQHF TGTGCCAGCAGTTACTCGGGGACAGGGGGCTATCAGCCCCAGCATTTT
TRBJ2-5 TRBV4-2 TRBD1 - CASSGTGGETQYF TGTGCCAGCAGCGGGACAGGCGGGGAGACCCAGTACTTC
TRBJ1-3 TRBV9 - - CASSSRLESSGNTIYF TGTGCCAGCAGCTCCCGACTGGAAAGCTCTGGAAACACCATATATTTT
TRBJ2-1 TRBV29-1 TRBD2 - CSVEWRTSGRPEQFF TGCAGCGTTGAATGGAGGACTAGCGGCCGCCCTGAGCAGTTCTTC
TRBJ1-6 TRBV7-2 TRBD1 - CASSLGQTNNSPLHF TGTGCCAGCAGCCTGGGACAGACAAATAATTCACCCCTCCACTTT
TRBJ2-1 TRBV19 TRBD2 few CASSILAGVNNEQFF TGTGCCAGTAGCATACTAGCGGGAGTCAACAATGAGCAGTTCTTC
TRBJ1-2 TRBV28 - - CASTLGGARGYTF TGTGCCAGCACCCTTGGGGGGGCGCGTGGCTACACCTTC